The 5 T cell receptor beta chains in this list originate from one sample, sequenced in a study of CD8+CD57+ T cells in acquired aplastic anemia. The template used for profiling TCR beta VDJ and CDR3 was genomic DNA. In TCRdb, the reads were re-called with MiXCR into one record per CDR3 protein. The table shows roughly 80,000 distinct CDR3 sequences, with 55% to 75% occurring only once. All patients picked for sequencing had shown, by flow cytometry, an expansion of CD8+CD57+ cells. The specimen was sorted CD4+, CD8+, or CD8+CD57+ T cells (not recorded which) from PBMCs. The origin of the receptors is a human donor with aplastic anemia.

The gene calls are TRBV29-1 and TRBJ2-1; TRBD1 aligns across 8 bases. Looked up from germline, CDR1 is SQVTM and CDR2 is ANQGSEA. V lost 3 bases to trimming and J lost 2 bases; unmatched junction nucleotides: 6. There are 15 residues in the CDR3. The CDR3 here is CSVEGQARAYNEQFF. The CDR3 DNA reads TGCAGCGTTGAGGGACAGGCTCGAGCCTACAATGAGCAGTTCTTC.

Worth noting for this clonotype: Relative to the germline gene, one junction end is altered; a read error may explain this. The chain links TRBV27 to TRBJ1-2; TRBD1 aligns across 10 bases. CDR3 length: 13 residues. Germline lookup yields CDR1 MNHEY and CDR2 SMNVEV (reference sequence). As DNA, the CDR3 is TGTGCCAACAGTTTTGGGACAGGGGAAGGCTACACCTTC. As protein: CANSFGTGEGYTF.

The V and J genes are TRBV12-3 or TRBV12-4 and TRBJ2-7; TRBD1 matches 7 bases. J lost 2 bases, V lost 5 bases, and 3 bases had no gene match. The CDR3 spans 13 residues. CDR3 in amino acids: CASSHTGAYEQYF. CDR3 coding DNA: TGTGCCAGCAGTCACACAGGGGCCTACGAGCAGTACTTC.

This chain links TRBV7-9 with TRBJ1-6; unclear D gene. This CDR3 spans 11 amino acids. Germline CDR1 reads SEHNR; CDR2 reads FQNEAQ (reference sequence). V lost 4 bases to trimming and J lost 9 bases, with 4 bases between them. In DNA form, the CDR3 reads TGTGCCAGCAGCTCCGTTTCACCCCTCCACTTT. Translation gives CASSSVSPLHF.

The chain uses TRBV20-1 and TRBJ2-7; no clear D gene. Germline V gene lookup returns CDR1 DFQATT and CDR2 SNEGSKA (reference sequence). The CDR3 loop spans 12 amino acids. Trimming took 3 bases from V and 1 from J, leaving 7 bases between them. CDR3 region: CSASVLSYEQYF. CDR3 sequence (DNA): TGCAGTGCTAGTGTGCTTTCCTACGAGCAGTACTTC.